This TCR beta chain is drawn from a study of blood T cell repertoires in COVID-19 (dated by TCRdb to between 2020 and 2021). Background on the whole study: Collaborator samples came from the United States, Italy and Spain and covered acute and convalescent phases of COVID-19. The material from the prospective study consisted of cDNA or gDNA derived from T cells, B-cell-depleted T cells, or PBMCs. The repertoires were released in a freely available public database meant as a resource for research on the immune response to SARS-CoV-2. Where HLA class I and class II types were available, the types were taken from metadata supplied by the sample provider, not from assay-based typing. Deeply sampled blood TCRbeta repertoires from subjects exposed to, actively infected with, or recovered from COVID-19 were included in the dataset. The sample metadata nearly always contained a de-identified subject ID, COVID-19 status, age in years and sex. The samples were drawn from two sources: the first 160 participants of the ongoing ImmuneRACE study, and approximately 1,300 subjects contributed by 6 global collaborators.

TCRbeta CDR3 regions were amplified from genomic DNA using the immunoSEQ Assay, a bias-controlled multiplex PCR. Per the authors' processing: Nucleated cell counts per sample were estimated from amplification of reference gene primers within the assay. Sequence reads were collapsed and filtered to measure the absolute abundance of every unique TCRbeta CDR3 rearrangement. Productive Simpson clonality was computed per sample as the square root of Simpson's diversity index over productive rearrangements. TCRdb holds this immuneACCESS table with in-frame rearrangements only. Some clones are missing; in checked studies, unresolved V genes explain under half, and the rest has no known cause. V and J calls plus clone size are reproduced from that table; the DNA served to infer D and trimming. Present in this sample are about 18,000 clones, more than 70% of which were seen just once. Together, the top ten hold 9.8% of the sample.

Collaborating institutions collected whole blood in K2EDTA tubes following their own protocols. For TCRbeta analysis, collaborator samples were shipped as frozen whole blood, as isolated PBMCs, or as DNA extracted from either sample type. With respect to this clone: The antigen this receptor binds is unknown. No base-level quality is on record; no much larger clone is a single base apart.

CDR1 and CDR2 (MNHNS, SASEGT) derive from the germline V gene. After removal of 3 bases from V and 1 base from J, the junction retains 9 bases not matched to a gene. The CDR3 measures 18 amino acids from cysteine to phenylalanine. Just CDR3 DNA is preserved here, 54 bases in frame from base 1. What the authors observed across the whole study: Clinical and demographic metadata were provided uncurated, with the amount varying by source and participant.

The sequencing sample was made of peripheral blood. The chain was built from TRBV6-1 and TRBJ2-5; 12 bases in the middle match TRBD2. The receptor comes from a middle-aged man with active COVID-19. The CDR3 region has the sequence CASSEWGGTSGFQETQYF. The nucleotides are TGTGCCAGCAGTGAGTGGGGGGGGACTAGCGGGTTCCAAGAGACCCAGTACTTC.